This TCR beta chain is drawn from a study of cytomegalovirus exposure and HLA in healthy donors. Germline V lookup: CDR1 MNHEY, CDR2 SVGAGI. The V gene end was trimmed by 0 bases and the J gene end by 5 bases; junction bases not matched to a gene: 7. The CDR3 totals 15 residues. Method: immunoSEQ multiplex PCR; TCRdb's copy keeps in-frame clones and lacks some. The table has about 200,000 clones, roughly 85% seen once; the top ten hold around 5.5%. This receptor was obtained from a woman aged 18 to 35 in good health and CMV-seronegative. The sequencing sample was made of PBMCs. This rearrangement joins TRBV6-5 to TRBJ2-7, with TRBD1 matching over 7 bases. The CDR3 DNA follows: TGTGCCAGCAGTTACTCCCTCGGGACAGCGAACGAGCAGTACTTC. It translates to CASSYSLGTANEQYF.